The 9 T cell receptor beta chains given below trace back to one sample, sequenced in a study of cytomegalovirus exposure and HLA in healthy donors. The PCR employed 60 Vbeta primers together with 13 Jbeta primers. The table came from immunoSEQ multiplex PCR; TCRdb's copy has only in-frame clones and leaves some out. The repertoire holds about 120,000 clones, roughly 69% seen once, with 2% to 2.5% in the top ten. Sequencing was performed on PBMCs. These receptor sequences come from a human donor in good health.

This clone was observed a handful of times. In nucleotides, the CDR3 is TGTGCCAGCAGTTACCCCGGGGCCGGGGAGCTGTTTTTT. This translates into CASSYPGAGELFF. This chain joins TRBV11-2 and TRBJ2-2; a possible D gene is TRBD2 (5 bases). The CDR3 runs to 13 residues. Looked up from germline, CDR1 is SGHAT and CDR2 is FQNNGV. V was cut by 6 bases and J by 6 bases, with 11 bases left in between.

The rearrangement joins TRBV11-2 to TRBJ2-5; 7 nucleotides align to TRBD1. This CDR3 has 15 residues. Trimming at V came to 5 bases and at J to 1 base, leaving 7 bases not matched to a gene. Per the germline V gene, CDR1 is SGHAT and CDR2 is FQNNGV. The CDR3 DNA reads TGTGCCAGCAGCCCCAGGGGGTACTCCCAAGAGACCCAGTACTTC. Translated: CASSPRGYSQETQYF.

In this sample, this clone turned up a few times. This chain connects TRBV14 to TRBJ1-6; no clear D. Trimming left V 0 bases short and J 10 bases short, with 10 bases between. Germline CDR1 is SGHDN and CDR2 is FVKESK. This CDR3 comprises 14 residues. The CDR3 region is CASSQETAASPLHF. As DNA, the CDR3 is TGTGCCAGCAGCCAAGAGACGGCGGCCTCACCCCTCCACTTT.

The chain uses TRBV6-5 and TRBJ1-1; D not certain. V lost 7 bases and J lost 4, with 19 bases in between. Germline assignment: CDR1 MNHEY and CDR2 SVGAGI. CDR3 length: 15 amino acids. DNA of the CDR3: TGTGCCAGCACTCCTAGGACTCCCGGTGGCACTGAAGCTTTCTTT. Protein product: CASTPRTPGGTEAFF.

This CDR3 is CASSGYRGRAEAFF. The CDR3 nucleotides read TGTGCCAGCAGTGGATACAGGGGAAGGGCTGAAGCTTTCTTT. The chain links TRBV6-1 to TRBJ1-1; 7 bases are a match to TRBD1. The CDR3 length is 14 residues. The V and J ends lost 4 bases and 6 bases, in that order; junction bases with no gene match: 8. Germline assignment: CDR1 MNHNS and CDR2 SASEGT.

This clone was seen a handful of times. This chain joins TRBV6-5 and TRBJ1-1; D call uncertain. Deletions cut 2 bases from V and 8 bases from J, with 12 bases between. This CDR3 has 13 residues. CDR1 and CDR2 from the germline V gene are MNHEY and SVGAGI. In DNA, the CDR3 is TGTGCCAGCAGTTACCAACTTTCGGGGGAAGCTTTCTTT. As protein: CASSYQLSGEAFF.

The chain employs TRBV14 and TRBJ1-6; the match to TRBD1 covers 11 bases. This CDR3 is built from 15 residues. V shed 4 bases, J shed 9 bases, and the junction held 5 bases outside the gene matches. The germline V gene has CDR1 SGHDN and CDR2 FVKESK. CDR3: CASSRTGGRGSPLHF. CDR3 nucleotides: TGTGCCAGCAGCCGGACAGGGGGCAGGGGTTCACCCCTCCACTTT. Using reference TRBV14 and TRBJ1-6 for the parts outside the CDR3, the full variable domain is EAGVTQFPSHSVIEKGQTVTLRCDPISGHDNLYWYRRVMGKEIKFLLHFVKESKQDESGMPNNRFLAERTGGTYSTLKVQPAELEDSGVYFCASSRTGGRGSPLHFGNGTRLTVT.

V and J are TRBV15 and TRBJ2-5; D not certain. Per germline, CDR1 LNHNV and CDR2 YYDKDF (reference sequence). The CDR3 is 11 amino acids. Trimming pared 1 base from V and 13 bases from J, leaving 10 bases between. In DNA form, the CDR3 reads TGTGCCACCAGCAGAGGAGGAGCATCGTACTTC. Residues: CATSRGGASYF.

This clone was recorded only once. The chain recombines TRBV15 with TRBJ1-5; TRBD1 agrees at 7 bases. The V segment lost 2 bases and the J segment 10 bases; nucleotides outside the gene matches: 11. The V gene's germline CDR1 is LNHNV and CDR2 YYDKDF (reference sequence). The CDR3 sequence is 15 residues long. The CDR3 sequence is CATSRRTGGVQPQHF. In nucleotides, the CDR3 is TGTGCCACCAGCAGAAGGACAGGTGGAGTTCAACCCCAGCATTTT.